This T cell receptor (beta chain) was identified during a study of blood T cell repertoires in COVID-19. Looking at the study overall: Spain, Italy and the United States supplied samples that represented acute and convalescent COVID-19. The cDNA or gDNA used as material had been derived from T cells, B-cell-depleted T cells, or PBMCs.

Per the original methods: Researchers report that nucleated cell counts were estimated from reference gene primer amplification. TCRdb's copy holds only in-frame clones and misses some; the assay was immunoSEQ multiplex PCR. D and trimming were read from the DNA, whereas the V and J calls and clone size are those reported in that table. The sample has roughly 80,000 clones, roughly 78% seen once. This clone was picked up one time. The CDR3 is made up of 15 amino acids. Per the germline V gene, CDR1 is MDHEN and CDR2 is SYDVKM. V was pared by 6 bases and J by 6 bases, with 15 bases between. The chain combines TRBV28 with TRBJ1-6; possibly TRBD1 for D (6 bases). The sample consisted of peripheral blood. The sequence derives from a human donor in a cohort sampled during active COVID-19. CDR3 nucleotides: TGTGCCAGCAGCCCCTCGGACAGAAGTAATTCACCCCTCCACTTT. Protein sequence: CASSPSDRSNSPLHF.